Listed below are T cell receptor beta chains from one sample, sequenced in a study of shared clonotypes between healthy human individuals. TCRdb's copy holds only in-frame clones and misses some; the assay was immunoSEQ multiplex PCR. The sample shows roughly 2.2 million clones, 85% to 95% of them seen only once. The sample comprised naive CD4+ T cells from PBMCs. These receptors all come from a man younger than 35 in good health. Some clones in this sample may be carry-over from other donors' samples. Both conserved end residues are part of each CDR3. The D gene is left open where the match is weak. The size field is filled for only some rows; it gives once, few, many or a size class.

cdr3_length: 15; v_call: TRBV7-2; j_call: TRBJ2-7; clone_size: -; d_call: TRBD2; cdr3_aa: CASSPRTSRLAEQYF; cdr3_nt: TGTGCCAGCAGCCCAAGGACTAGCCGATTAGCCGAGCAGTACTTC
cdr3_length: 16; v_call: TRBV30; j_call: TRBJ2-1; clone_size: -; d_call: -; cdr3_aa: CAWSALGWPRYNEQFF; cdr3_nt: TGTGCCTGGAGTGCCCTCGGTTGGCCGAGGTACAATGAGCAGTTCTTC
cdr3_length: 15; v_call: TRBV6-6; j_call: TRBJ2-7; clone_size: -; d_call: -; cdr3_aa: CASKPSDSFRYEQYF; cdr3_nt: TGTGCCAGCAAACCCTCGGACAGCTTTAGATACGAGCAGTACTTC
cdr3_length: 16; v_call: TRBV7-8; j_call: TRBJ2-1; clone_size: -; d_call: -; cdr3_aa: CASSPMTWSSYNEQFF; cdr3_nt: TGTGCCAGCAGCCCCATGACCTGGAGCTCCTACAATGAGCAGTTCTTC
cdr3_length: 11; v_call: TRBV29-1; j_call: TRBJ2-5; clone_size: -; d_call: -; cdr3_aa: CSVEGGETQYF; cdr3_nt: TGCAGCGTTGAAGGTGGGGAGACCCAGTACTTC
cdr3_length: 15; v_call: TRBV29-1; j_call: TRBJ2-3; clone_size: -; d_call: TRBD2; cdr3_aa: CSVGGTSGRTDTQYF; cdr3_nt: TGCAGCGTTGGTGGGACTAGCGGGAGGACAGATACGCAGTATTTT
cdr3_length: 15; v_call: TRBV7-2; j_call: TRBJ2-4; clone_size: -; d_call: TRBD1; cdr3_aa: CASSSAGTGSHIQYF; cdr3_nt: TGTGCCAGCAGCTCCGCCGGGACAGGGAGCCACATTCAGTACTTC
cdr3_length: 14; v_call: TRBV2; j_call: TRBJ2-5; clone_size: -; d_call: TRBD1; cdr3_aa: CASRDRTFQETQYF; cdr3_nt: TGTGCCAGCAGGGACAGGACCTTCCAAGAGACCCAGTACTTC
cdr3_length: 16; v_call: TRBV6-6; j_call: TRBJ1-1; clone_size: -; d_call: -; cdr3_aa: CASSYSGGLVASEAFF; cdr3_nt: TGTGCCAGCAGTTACTCCGGGGGTTTGGTTGCCTCTGAAGCTTTCTTT
cdr3_length: 16; v_call: TRBV27; j_call: TRBJ2-7; clone_size: -; d_call: -; cdr3_aa: CASRLRGGQISYEQYF; cdr3_nt: TGTGCCAGCAGACTTAGGGGCGGACAGATCTCCTACGAGCAGTACTTC
cdr3_length: 14; v_call: TRBV28; j_call: TRBJ1-1; clone_size: -; d_call: -; cdr3_aa: CASDSEGGNTEAFF; cdr3_nt: TGTGCCAGTGACAGTGAGGGGGGGAACACTGAAGCTTTCTTT
cdr3_length: 19; v_call: TRBV18; j_call: TRBJ2-5; clone_size: -; d_call: TRBD2; cdr3_aa: CASSPDRLAGALGWETQYF; cdr3_nt: TGTGCCAGCTCACCAGATCGGCTAGCGGGAGCTCTTGGTTGGGAGACCCAGTACTTC
cdr3_length: 14; v_call: TRBV7-2; j_call: TRBJ2-3; clone_size: -; d_call: TRBD2; cdr3_aa: CASSLGSGSWAQYF; cdr3_nt: TGTGCCAGCAGCTTAGGGAGCGGGAGTTGGGCGCAGTATTTT
cdr3_length: 14; v_call: TRBV28; j_call: TRBJ1-2; clone_size: -; d_call: -; cdr3_aa: CASREQGRHYGYTF; cdr3_nt: TGTGCCAGCAGGGAACAGGGCCGTCACTATGGCTACACCTTC
cdr3_length: 15; v_call: TRBV7-6; j_call: TRBJ2-5; clone_size: -; d_call: -; cdr3_aa: CASSSTGHPSETQYF; cdr3_nt: TGTGCCAGCAGCTCCACGGGACACCCTTCGGAGACCCAGTACTTC
cdr3_length: 12; v_call: TRBV7-2; j_call: TRBJ1-5; clone_size: -; d_call: -; cdr3_aa: CASTPGTQPQHF; cdr3_nt: TGTGCCAGCACCCCGGGGACTCAGCCCCAGCATTTT
cdr3_length: 17; v_call: TRBV11-2; j_call: TRBJ1-5; clone_size: -; d_call: TRBD1; cdr3_aa: CASSRDRGLVVGQPQHF; cdr3_nt: TGTGCCAGCAGCCGCGACAGGGGGCTGGTTGTAGGACAGCCCCAGCATTTT
cdr3_length: 15; v_call: TRBV19; j_call: TRBJ1-5; clone_size: -; d_call: TRBD1; cdr3_aa: CASSSRDSLNQPQHF; cdr3_nt: TGTGCCAGTAGTAGCCGGGACAGCTTAAATCAGCCCCAGCATTTT
cdr3_length: 16; v_call: TRBV25-1; j_call: TRBJ2-4; clone_size: -; d_call: TRBD2; cdr3_aa: CASSEGKAGASDIQYF; cdr3_nt: TGTGCCAGCAGTGAAGGGAAAGCGGGAGCGTCGGACATTCAGTACTTC
cdr3_length: 15; v_call: TRBV6-5; j_call: TRBJ1-5; clone_size: -; d_call: -; cdr3_aa: CASSYSSRPNQPQHF; cdr3_nt: TGTGCCAGCAGTTACTCGAGCAGACCTAATCAGCCCCAGCATTTT
cdr3_length: 15; v_call: TRBV6-1; j_call: TRBJ1-1; clone_size: -; d_call: TRBD1; cdr3_aa: CASRPDRGEGTEAFF; cdr3_nt: TGTGCCAGCAGGCCCGACAGGGGTGAGGGGACTGAAGCTTTCTTT
cdr3_length: 14; v_call: TRBV5-1; j_call: TRBJ1-1; clone_size: -; d_call: -; cdr3_aa: CASSEQTVNTEAFF; cdr3_nt: TGCGCCAGCAGCGAACAGACAGTGAACACTGAAGCTTTCTTT
cdr3_length: 14; v_call: TRBV5-1; j_call: TRBJ1-4; clone_size: -; d_call: -; cdr3_aa: CASSLGGPDVRLFF; cdr3_nt: TGCGCCAGCAGCTTGGGGGGACCTGACGTAAGACTGTTTTTT
cdr3_length: 15; v_call: TRBV5-1; j_call: TRBJ1-1; clone_size: -; d_call: -; cdr3_aa: CASSLAAGVDTEAFF; cdr3_nt: TGCGCCAGCAGCTTGGCGGCAGGGGTGGACACTGAAGCTTTCTTT
cdr3_length: 12; v_call: TRBV19; j_call: TRBJ1-1; clone_size: -; d_call: -; cdr3_aa: CASFTKNTEAFF; cdr3_nt: TGTGCCAGTTTTACAAAGAACACTGAAGCTTTCTTT
cdr3_length: 13; v_call: TRBV5-1; j_call: TRBJ1-1; clone_size: -; d_call: -; cdr3_aa: CASSPSGSTEAFF; cdr3_nt: TGCGCCAGCAGCCCCTCCGGTTCGACTGAAGCTTTCTTT
cdr3_length: 14; v_call: TRBV7-9; j_call: TRBJ2-4; clone_size: once; d_call: -; cdr3_aa: CASSSLGAKNIQYF; cdr3_nt: TGTGCCAGCAGCTCGCTGGGGGCCAAAAACATTCAGTACTTC
cdr3_length: 14; v_call: TRBV30; j_call: TRBJ1-1; clone_size: few; d_call: -; cdr3_aa: CAWSVLRETSSAFF; cdr3_nt: TGTGCCTGGAGTGTACTTAGGGAGACATCGTCTGCTTTCTTT
cdr3_length: 15; v_call: TRBV5-4; j_call: TRBJ1-3; clone_size: -; d_call: TRBD1; cdr3_aa: CASSLGGSSGNTIYF; cdr3_nt: TGTGCCAGCAGCCTAGGGGGCTCTTCTGGAAACACCATATATTTT
cdr3_length: 14; v_call: TRBV19; j_call: TRBJ2-2; clone_size: -; d_call: -; cdr3_aa: CASSALLNTGELFF; cdr3_nt: TGTGCCAGTAGTGCTCTCCTGAACACCGGGGAGCTGTTTTTT
cdr3_length: 13; v_call: TRBV30; j_call: TRBJ2-5; clone_size: -; d_call: -; cdr3_aa: CAFKADPRGTQYF; cdr3_nt: TGTGCCTTTAAAGCGGACCCCCGGGGGACCCAGTACTTC
cdr3_length: 15; v_call: TRBV5-1; j_call: TRBJ2-7; clone_size: -; d_call: TRBD1; cdr3_aa: CASTPQQTGAYEQYF; cdr3_nt: TGCGCCAGCACCCCTCAGCAGACAGGGGCCTACGAGCAGTACTTC
cdr3_length: 16; v_call: TRBV6-4; j_call: TRBJ1-5; clone_size: -; d_call: -; cdr3_aa: CASSETGQPPNQPQHF; cdr3_nt: TGTGCCAGCAGTGAGACGGGACAACCCCCCAATCAGCCCCAGCATTTT
cdr3_length: 16; v_call: TRBV10-3; j_call: TRBJ2-3; clone_size: few; d_call: TRBD1; cdr3_aa: CAISPALSRGLGTQYF; cdr3_nt: TGTGCCATCAGTCCCGCCTTGAGCAGGGGGCTGGGTACGCAGTATTTT
cdr3_length: 18; v_call: TRBV4-1; j_call: TRBJ1-3; clone_size: -; d_call: -; cdr3_aa: CASSQQAPGGGSGNTIYF; cdr3_nt: TGCGCCAGCAGCCAACAGGCCCCCGGGGGGGGTTCTGGAAACACCATATATTTT
cdr3_length: 14; v_call: TRBV2; j_call: TRBJ1-5; clone_size: -; d_call: -; cdr3_aa: CASSEHSNNQPQHF; cdr3_nt: TGTGCCAGCAGTGAGCACAGTAATAATCAGCCCCAGCATTTT
cdr3_length: 16; v_call: TRBV9; j_call: TRBJ2-1; clone_size: -; d_call: TRBD2; cdr3_aa: CASSVSGRSSYNEQFF; cdr3_nt: TGTGCCAGCAGCGTGTCCGGGAGGAGCTCCTACAATGAGCAGTTCTTC
cdr3_length: 14; v_call: TRBV5-6; j_call: TRBJ2-7; clone_size: -; d_call: -; cdr3_aa: CASSLAGVRYEQYF; cdr3_nt: TGTGCCAGCAGCTTGGCGGGAGTTAGGTACGAGCAGTACTTC
cdr3_length: 16; v_call: TRBV27; j_call: TRBJ2-1; clone_size: once; d_call: -; cdr3_aa: CASRATSIWGSGEQFF; cdr3_nt: TGTGCCAGCAGGGCCACTAGTATATGGGGAAGCGGTGAGCAGTTCTTC
cdr3_length: 14; v_call: TRBV6-5; j_call: TRBJ1-1; clone_size: -; d_call: -; cdr3_aa: CASRRQTGNTEAFF; cdr3_nt: TGTGCCAGCAGGCGACAGACAGGGAACACTGAAGCTTTCTTT
cdr3_length: 14; v_call: TRBV27; j_call: TRBJ2-7; clone_size: -; d_call: TRBD2; cdr3_aa: CASSTRTSVHEQYF; cdr3_nt: TGTGCCAGCAGTACAAGGACTAGCGTCCACGAGCAGTACTTC